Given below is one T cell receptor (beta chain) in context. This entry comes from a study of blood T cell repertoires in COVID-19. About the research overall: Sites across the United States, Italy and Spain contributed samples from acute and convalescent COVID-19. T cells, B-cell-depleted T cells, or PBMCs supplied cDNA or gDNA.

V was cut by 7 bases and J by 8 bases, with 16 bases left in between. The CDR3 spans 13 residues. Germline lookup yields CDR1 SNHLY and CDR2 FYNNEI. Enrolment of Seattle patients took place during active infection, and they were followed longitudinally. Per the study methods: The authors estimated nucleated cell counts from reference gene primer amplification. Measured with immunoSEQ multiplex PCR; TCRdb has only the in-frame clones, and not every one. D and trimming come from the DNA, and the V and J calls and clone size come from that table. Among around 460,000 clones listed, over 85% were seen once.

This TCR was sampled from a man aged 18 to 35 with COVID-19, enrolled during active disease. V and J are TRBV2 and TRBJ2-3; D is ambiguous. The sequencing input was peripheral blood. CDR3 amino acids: CASNSYEPPTQYF. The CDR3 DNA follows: TGTGCCAGCAATTCGTACGAGCCCCCTACGCAGTATTTT.